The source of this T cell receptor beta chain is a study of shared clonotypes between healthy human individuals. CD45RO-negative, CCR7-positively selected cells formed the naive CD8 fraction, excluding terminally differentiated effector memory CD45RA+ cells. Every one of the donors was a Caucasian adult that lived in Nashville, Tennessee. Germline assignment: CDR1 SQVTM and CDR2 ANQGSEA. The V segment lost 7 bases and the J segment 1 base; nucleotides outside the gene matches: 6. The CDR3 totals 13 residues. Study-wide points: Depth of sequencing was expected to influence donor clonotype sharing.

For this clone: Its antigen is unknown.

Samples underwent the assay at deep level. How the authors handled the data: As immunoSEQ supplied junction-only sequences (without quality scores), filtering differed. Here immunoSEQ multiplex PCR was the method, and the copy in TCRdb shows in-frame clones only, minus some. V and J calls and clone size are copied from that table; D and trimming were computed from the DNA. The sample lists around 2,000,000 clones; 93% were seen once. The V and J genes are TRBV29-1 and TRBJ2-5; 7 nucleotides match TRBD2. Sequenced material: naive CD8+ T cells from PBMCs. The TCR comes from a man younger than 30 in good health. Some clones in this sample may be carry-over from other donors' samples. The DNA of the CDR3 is TGCAGCGGGGGAGGGAAACTCCAAGAGACCCAGTACTTC. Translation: CSGGGKLQETQYF.